The rows below give T cell receptor beta chains drawn from one sample of a study of post-analysis software for immune sequencing data. TCRdb used MiXCR to reprocess the PCR reads, holding one entry per CDR3 protein. The sample shows fewer than 850,000 distinct CDR3 sequences, 46% of them seen only once. Sequenced sample: blood. These receptors were obtained from a girl under 18 with multiple sclerosis. Both conserved end residues are part of each CDR3. D genes are given only for firm matches. Only some rows state a clone size, as once, few, many or a class for expanded clones.

j_gene: TRBJ2-7; d_gene: TRBD1; v_gene: TRBV5-1; len: 14; abundance: NA; CDR3nt: TGCGCCAGCAGCTCCGGACAGGGGGCTCAAGAGCAGTACTTC; CDR3aa: CASSSGQGAQEQYF
j_gene: TRBJ2-7; d_gene: TRBD2; v_gene: TRBV4-2; len: 16; abundance: NA; CDR3nt: TGTGCCAGCAGCCCCCGTGGACTAGCGGGAGTCTACGAGCAGTACTTC; CDR3aa: CASSPRGLAGVYEQYF
j_gene: TRBJ2-4; d_gene: NA; v_gene: TRBV7-9; len: 13; abundance: few; CDR3nt: TGTGCCAGCAGCGACGTGCCGGATGGGGAGCAGTACTTC; CDR3aa: CASSDVPDGEQYF
j_gene: TRBJ2-7; d_gene: TRBD1; v_gene: TRBV30; len: 19; abundance: NA; CDR3nt: TGTGCCTGGAGTGTATTCTCGGGACAGGTACTCGGTTCATCCTACGAGCAGTACTTC; CDR3aa: CAWSVFSGQVLGSSYEQYF
j_gene: TRBJ1-5; d_gene: TRBD1; v_gene: TRBV27; len: 17; abundance: few; CDR3nt: TGTGCCAGCAGTTCTTCCTCCGGGACAGTAAGGGGTCAGCCCCAGCATTTT; CDR3aa: CASSSSSGTVRGQPQHF
j_gene: TRBJ2-7; d_gene: NA; v_gene: TRBV5-1; len: 14; abundance: NA; CDR3nt: TGCGCCAGCAGCTTGGAGCGGATAACCTACGAGCAGTACTTC; CDR3aa: CASSLERITYEQYF
j_gene: TRBJ2-1; d_gene: TRBD1; v_gene: TRBV20-1; len: 18; abundance: NA; CDR3nt: TGCAGTGCTGAAAGCCTCACGACAGGGGAGGCCTCCTACAATGAGCAGTTCTTC; CDR3aa: CSAESLTTGEASYNEQFF
j_gene: TRBJ2-1; d_gene: TRBD2; v_gene: TRBV20-1; len: 18; abundance: NA; CDR3nt: TGCAGTGCTAGAGATCTTAGTTCGGGCGGGAGGGCCGACAATGAGCAGTTCTTC; CDR3aa: CSARDLSSGGRADNEQFF
j_gene: TRBJ2-3; d_gene: NA; v_gene: TRBV27; len: 13; abundance: few; CDR3nt: TGTGCCAGCAGTTCCGGCGTGGAGGATACGCAGTATTTT; CDR3aa: CASSSGVEDTQYF
j_gene: TRBJ2-3; d_gene: TRBD2; v_gene: TRBV9; len: 16; abundance: NA; CDR3nt: TGTGCCAGCAGCGTAGATCTAGCGGGATCAACAGATACGCAGTATTTT; CDR3aa: CASSVDLAGSTDTQYF
j_gene: TRBJ2-3; d_gene: NA; v_gene: TRBV25-1; len: 15; abundance: few; CDR3nt: TGTGCCAGCAGTGCCGGACGGGGCTCGACGTGGACGCAGTATTTT; CDR3aa: CASSAGRGSTWTQYF
j_gene: TRBJ2-7; d_gene: TRBD2; v_gene: TRBV20-1; len: 14; abundance: few; CDR3nt: TGCAGTGCTAAGGGGACTAGCAGTTTCTACGAGCAGTACTTC; CDR3aa: CSAKGTSSFYEQYF
j_gene: TRBJ2-7; d_gene: NA; v_gene: TRBV7-2; len: 12; abundance: many; CDR3nt: TGTGCCAGCAGCCTAAACCGGGGCGAGCAGTACTTC; CDR3aa: CASSLNRGEQYF
j_gene: TRBJ2-5; d_gene: TRBD1; v_gene: TRBV12-3/TRBV12-4; len: 14; abundance: NA; CDR3nt: TGTGCCAGCAGTGCTAACAGGGGCGGGGAGACCCAGTACTTC; CDR3aa: CASSANRGGETQYF
j_gene: TRBJ2-6; d_gene: NA; v_gene: TRBV5-1; len: 16; abundance: few; CDR3nt: TGCGCCAGTTCCTCAGGACAGTCCCCTGGGGCCAACGTCCTGACTTTC; CDR3aa: CASSSGQSPGANVLTF
j_gene: TRBJ2-1; d_gene: NA; v_gene: TRBV24-1; len: 13; abundance: few; CDR3nt: TGTGCCACCAGCGGAGGAGGGTACAATGAGCAGTTCTTC; CDR3aa: CATSGGGYNEQFF
j_gene: TRBJ2-7; d_gene: TRBD1; v_gene: TRBV7-9; len: 16; abundance: NA; CDR3nt: TGTGCCAGCAGCCCCGGGACAGGGGAATGGGGCGACGAGCAGTACTTC; CDR3aa: CASSPGTGEWGDEQYF
j_gene: TRBJ2-3; d_gene: TRBD2; v_gene: TRBV4-2; len: 19; abundance: NA; CDR3nt: TGTGCCAGCAGCCAAGATGTAAACTCGGCTAGCGGGAGAACAGATACGCAGTATTTT; CDR3aa: CASSQDVNSASGRTDTQYF
j_gene: TRBJ2-1; d_gene: TRBD1; v_gene: TRBV29-1; len: 11; abundance: many; CDR3nt: TGCAGCGTTGACAGGGGGAATGAGCAGTTCTTC; CDR3aa: CSVDRGNEQFF
j_gene: TRBJ1-2; d_gene: NA; v_gene: TRBV6-5; len: 12; abundance: NA; CDR3nt: TGTGCCAGCAGTGTCAACGAGGGTGGCTACACCTTC; CDR3aa: CASSVNEGGYTF
j_gene: TRBJ2-1; d_gene: NA; v_gene: TRBV6-1; len: 14; abundance: NA; CDR3nt: TGTGCCAGCAGTGATGGGGTTCCCGGTAATGAGCAGTTCTTC; CDR3aa: CASSDGVPGNEQFF
j_gene: TRBJ2-1; d_gene: TRBD2; v_gene: TRBV29-1; len: 13; abundance: once; CDR3nt: TGCAGCCACGGGACTAGCGGAAACAATGAGCAGTTCTTC; CDR3aa: CSHGTSGNNEQFF
j_gene: TRBJ2-7; d_gene: NA; v_gene: TRBV29-1; len: 11; abundance: few; CDR3nt: TGCAGCGTTGAAGACGGGGTTGAGCAGTACTTC; CDR3aa: CSVEDGVEQYF
j_gene: TRBJ2-7; d_gene: TRBD2; v_gene: TRBV20-1; len: 14; abundance: NA; CDR3nt: TGCAGTGCTAGTCTAGCGGGACGACCCTACGAGCAGTACTTC; CDR3aa: CSASLAGRPYEQYF
j_gene: TRBJ2-1; d_gene: NA; v_gene: TRBV20-1; len: 15; abundance: NA; CDR3nt: TGCAGTGCTAGAGGTATGGGACTCTCCGGGCTTGAGCAGTTCTTC; CDR3aa: CSARGMGLSGLEQFF
j_gene: TRBJ2-7; d_gene: NA; v_gene: TRBV20-1; len: 16; abundance: NA; CDR3nt: TGCAGTGCTAGAGATAGACAGCGGGCCCTAAGGGTCGAGCAGTACTTC; CDR3aa: CSARDRQRALRVEQYF
j_gene: TRBJ2-4; d_gene: NA; v_gene: TRBV7-2; len: 12; abundance: NA; CDR3nt: TGTGCCAGCAGCTACAGGGCGGCCATTCAGTACTTC; CDR3aa: CASSYRAAIQYF
j_gene: TRBJ2-1; d_gene: NA; v_gene: TRBV27; len: 15; abundance: NA; CDR3nt: TGTGCCAGCAGTTTATCGGGCAGTGCCTACAATGAGCAGTTCTTC; CDR3aa: CASSLSGSAYNEQFF
j_gene: TRBJ2-6; d_gene: NA; v_gene: TRBV24-1; len: 16; abundance: few; CDR3nt: TGTGCCACCAGTGGGACAGAAGGAACTGGGGCCAACGTCCTGACTTTC; CDR3aa: CATSGTEGTGANVLTF
j_gene: TRBJ2-5; d_gene: NA; v_gene: TRBV27; len: 15; abundance: NA; CDR3nt: TGTGCCAGCAGTTTGATGTCCGGGTACCAAGAGACCCAGTACTTC; CDR3aa: CASSLMSGYQETQYF
j_gene: TRBJ2-1; d_gene: TRBD1; v_gene: TRBV2; len: 15; abundance: once; CDR3nt: TGTGCCAGCAGTGGCGGGACAGGGTTCTTTACTACTGGGTTCTTC; CDR3aa: CASSGGTGFFTTGFF
j_gene: TRBJ1-2; d_gene: NA; v_gene: TRBV12-3/TRBV12-4; len: 12; abundance: many; CDR3nt: TGTGCCAGCAGCGGGGTGAACTATGGCTACACCTTC; CDR3aa: CASSGVNYGYTF
j_gene: TRBJ2-7; d_gene: TRBD1; v_gene: TRBV7-9; len: 16; abundance: NA; CDR3nt: TGTGCCAGCAGCTGGATGCCGGGACAGAACTCCTACGAGCAGTACTTC; CDR3aa: CASSWMPGQNSYEQYF
j_gene: TRBJ2-7; d_gene: NA; v_gene: TRBV29-1; len: 18; abundance: NA; CDR3nt: TGCAGCGTACTGGCCCTCCCCTCACACGGTGGATGGGGGAACGAGCAGTACTTC; CDR3aa: CSVLALPSHGGWGNEQYF
j_gene: TRBJ1-1; d_gene: NA; v_gene: TRBV29-1; len: 13; abundance: many; CDR3nt: TGCAGCGTTGAACAGGGTCTGAACACTGAAGCTTTCTTT; CDR3aa: CSVEQGLNTEAFF
j_gene: TRBJ2-5; d_gene: TRBD1; v_gene: TRBV28; len: 14; abundance: few; CDR3nt: TGTGCCAGTCAACGACAGGGTAGGAGAGAGACCCAGTACTTC; CDR3aa: CASQRQGRRETQYF
j_gene: TRBJ2-1; d_gene: TRBD2; v_gene: TRBV7-9; len: 18; abundance: NA; CDR3nt: TGTGCCAGCAGCTTAGCGCGAACGACACCCTTCGGGAGGAATGAGCAGTTCTTC; CDR3aa: CASSLARTTPFGRNEQFF
j_gene: TRBJ1-1; d_gene: NA; v_gene: TRBV7-2; len: 16; abundance: NA; CDR3nt: TGTGCCAGCAGCCCAACCTTACAGGCTGTGAACACTGAAGCTTTCTTT; CDR3aa: CASSPTLQAVNTEAFF
j_gene: TRBJ2-7; d_gene: TRBD2; v_gene: TRBV27; len: 15; abundance: NA; CDR3nt: TGTGCCAGCAGAGGGGCGGGAGGGATCTTCTACGAGCAGTACTTC; CDR3aa: CASRGAGGIFYEQYF
j_gene: TRBJ2-7; d_gene: NA; v_gene: TRBV9; len: 14; abundance: few; CDR3nt: TGTGCCAGCAGCGATGGCTCTGGGGCCTACGAGCAGTACTTC; CDR3aa: CASSDGSGAYEQYF
j_gene: TRBJ1-6; d_gene: NA; v_gene: TRBV20-1; len: 15; abundance: few; CDR3nt: TGCAGTGCTCAAGGGCAGGATGCCTATAATTCACCCCTCCACTTT; CDR3aa: CSAQGQDAYNSPLHF
j_gene: TRBJ2-7; d_gene: NA; v_gene: TRBV7-9; len: 15; abundance: NA; CDR3nt: TGTGCCAGCAGTGCAGTCCAGGGGATTACCTACGAGCAGTACTTC; CDR3aa: CASSAVQGITYEQYF
j_gene: TRBJ1-5; d_gene: NA; v_gene: TRBV20-1; len: 12; abundance: NA; CDR3nt: TGCAGTGCTAGGGGAAGAGATCAGCCCCAGCATTTT; CDR3aa: CSARGRDQPQHF
j_gene: TRBJ2-1; d_gene: NA; v_gene: TRBV7-9; len: 12; abundance: NA; CDR3nt: TGTGCCAGCAGCTTAGTGTGGGACGAGCAGTTCTTC; CDR3aa: CASSLVWDEQFF
j_gene: TRBJ2-1; d_gene: NA; v_gene: TRBV20-1; len: 14; abundance: NA; CDR3nt: TGCAGTGCTGGGGACCACAGCTCCTACAATGAGCAGTTCTTC; CDR3aa: CSAGDHSSYNEQFF
j_gene: TRBJ2-1; d_gene: TRBD2; v_gene: TRBV7-9; len: 16; abundance: NA; CDR3nt: TGTGCCAGCAGCCTCGAGACTAGCGGGCCCTACAATGAGCAGTTCTTC; CDR3aa: CASSLETSGPYNEQFF
j_gene: TRBJ1-1; d_gene: NA; v_gene: TRBV13; len: 14; abundance: NA; CDR3nt: TGTGCCAGCAGCTTTGGGAAGGCCAACACTGAAGCTTTCTTT; CDR3aa: CASSFGKANTEAFF
j_gene: TRBJ2-7; d_gene: TRBD2; v_gene: TRBV27; len: 17; abundance: few; CDR3nt: TGTGCCAGCAGTTTTAGAGGGTGGGCTAGCGGGAGCTACGAGCAGTACTTC; CDR3aa: CASSFRGWASGSYEQYF